One sample yielded the 23 T cell receptor beta chains listed below, sequenced in a study of cytomegalovirus exposure and HLA in healthy donors. TCRdb's table, derived via immunoSEQ multiplex PCR, lists solely in-frame clones and lacks some. The sample lists roughly 63,000 clones; 89% were seen once. Material: PBMCs. Receptor source: a woman younger than 35 in good health and CMV-seronegative.

This clone has just one count. This chain joins TRBV6-1 and TRBJ2-3; the D is unclear. V lost 8 bases and J 0 bases, leaving 12 bases between the germline ends. Germline CDR1 is MNHNS and CDR2 is SASEGT. CDR3 length: 14 residues. The CDR3 reads CASLTVWSTDTQYF. As DNA, the CDR3 is TGTGCCAGCCTAACGGTCTGGAGCACAGATACGCAGTATTTT.

V is TRBV7-6 and J is TRBJ1-2; D remains ambiguous. Trimming removed 4 bases at V and 4 bases at J, with 16 bases between. CDR1 and CDR2 (germline): SGHVS, FNYEAQ. The CDR3 consists of 15 residues. The CDR3: CASSSTGSSLYGYTF. The CDR3 DNA is TGTGCCAGCAGCTCGACCGGGAGTTCCCTCTATGGCTACACCTTC. Based on the CDR3 plus reference TRBV7-6 and TRBJ1-2, the full variable domain is GAGVSQSPRYKVTKRGQDVALRCDPISGHVSLYWYRQALGQGPEFLTYFNYEAQQDKSGLPNDRFSAERPEGSISTLTIQRTEQRDSAMYRCASSSTGSSLYGYTFGSGTRLTVV.

This clone was seen only a few times. Distinct nucleotide sequences in the sample also encode this CDR3. This chain links TRBV5-5 with TRBJ2-1; D is perhaps TRBD2 (5 bases). The CDR3 consists of 13 residues. Germline CDR1 and CDR2: SGHKS and YYEKEE (reference sequence). Trimming left V 4 bases short and J 4 bases short, with 9 bases between. In DNA form, the CDR3 reads TGTGCCAGCAGCCTGGACTCTTACAATGAGCAGTTCTTC. The encoded protein is CASSLDSYNEQFF.

This chain uses TRBV6-6 with TRBJ1-2; TRBD1 agrees at 12 bases. With V trimmed by 8 bases and J by 4 bases, 11 bases remained unmatched. In germline, CDR1 is MNHNY, CDR2 SVGAGI (reference sequence). The CDR3 covers 16 residues. CDR3 sequence (DNA): TGTGCCAGCGTCCCGGGACAGGGGGCGGTAGGCTATGGCTACACCTTC. Its translation is CASVPGQGAVGYGYTF.

This clone was detected only once. V is TRBV18 and J is TRBJ2-1; 9 bases are shared with TRBD2. Germline loops: CDR1 KGHSH, CDR2 LQKENI. The CDR3 totals 14 residues. With 4 bases clipped from V and 8 bases from J, the junction kept 6 bases outside the gene matches. The CDR3 bases are TGTGCCAGCTCACTGGGACTAGCTTTGGATGAGCAGTTCTTC. Translating it yields CASSLGLALDEQFF.

This chain links TRBV28 with TRBJ2-6; D possibly corresponds to TRBD2 (6 bases). This CDR3 contains 15 residues. Trimming removed 2 bases from V and 2 bases from J, with 7 bases in between. The germline V gene has CDR1 MDHEN and CDR2 SYDVKM. The DNA of the CDR3 is TGTGCCAGCAGTTTAGGCGGGGCTGGGGCCAACGTCCTGACTTTC. This sequence encodes CASSLGGAGANVLTF. Full variable domain (outside the CDR3, taken from reference TRBV28 and TRBJ2-6): DVKVTQSSRYLVKRTGEKVFLECVQDMDHENMFWYRQDPGLGLRLIYFSYDVKMKEKGDIPEGYSVSREKKERFSLILESASTNQTSMYLCASSLGGAGANVLTFGAGSRLTVL.

The chain is built from TRBV5-1 and TRBJ1-5; 7 bases are a match to TRBD1. Germline V lookup: CDR1 SGHRS, CDR2 YFSETQ. This CDR3 is 15 amino acids long. V lost 0 bases and J lost 4; bases outside the gene matches: 4. In DNA form, the CDR3 reads TGCGCCAGCAGCTTGGGACAGGGTTCAAATCAGCCCCAGCATTTT. It translates to CASSLGQGSNQPQHF.

The genes are TRBV28 and TRBJ1-5; D gene ambiguous. The CDR3 runs 11 residues. The germline V and J ends were trimmed by 8 bases and 7 bases, with 9 bases remaining between them. Germline V lookup: CDR1 MDHEN, CDR2 SYDVKM. The CDR3 DNA is TGTGCCAGCGGGCTGGTGCAGCCCCAGCATTTT. This encodes CASGLVQPQHF.

The V and J genes are TRBV28 and TRBJ2-2, with 7 positions matching TRBD1. There are 14 residues in the CDR3. Germline CDR1 and CDR2: MDHEN and SYDVKM. Germline trimming cut 4 bases from V and 4 bases from J; bases unmatched to any gene: 3. The CDR3 here is CASSSGGRTGELFF. The CDR3 region has the DNA TGTGCCAGCAGTTCAGGGGGTCGCACCGGGGAGCTGTTTTTT.

The rearrangement links TRBV7-9 to TRBJ1-2, with 7 bases lining up with TRBD1. With V trimmed by 3 bases and J by 4 bases, 8 bases remained unmatched. Per the germline V gene, CDR1 is SEHNR and CDR2 is FQNEAQ (reference sequence). The CDR3 is 15 residues long. The CDR3, as DNA: TGTGCCAGCAGCTTGCCTACAGGGGAGGTCTATGGCTACACCTTC. Translating it yields CASSLPTGEVYGYTF. The variable domain in full, completed from reference TRBV7-9 and TRBJ1-2, reads DTGVSQNPRHKITKRGQNVTFRCDPISEHNRLYWYRQTLGQGPEFLTYFQNEAQLEKSRLLSDRFSAERPKGSFSTLEIQRTEQGDSAMYLCASSLPTGEVYGYTFGSGTRLTVV.

V and J are TRBV2 and TRBJ2-1, with 8 bases lining up with TRBD2. V dropped 5 bases and J dropped 5; count of bases not matched to a gene: 8. This CDR3 region has 15 residues. Per germline, CDR1 SNHLY and CDR2 FYNNEI. In nucleotides, the CDR3 is TGTGCCAGCAGTAAAGAGGCGGGAGGAGACAATGAGCAGTTCTTC. Protein: CASSKEAGGDNEQFF.

The chain employs TRBV6-5 and TRBJ2-7; D is perhaps TRBD2 (5 bases). Germline V CDR1 and CDR2: MNHEY, SVGAGI. CDR3 size: 15 residues. V gave up 3 bases and J gave up 5 bases, with 17 bases separating them. The CDR3 region is CASSYSPGSSDEQYF. Here the CDR3 DNA reads TGTGCCAGCAGTTATTCGCCGGGATCCTCGGACGAGCAGTACTTC.

The rearrangement joins TRBV7-9 to TRBJ1-1; the D gene is possibly TRBD1 (5 bases). Germline V CDR1 and CDR2: SEHNR, FQNEAQ (reference sequence). CDR3 length: 13 residues. Trimming pared 4 bases from V and 3 bases from J, leaving 9 bases between. The DNA of the CDR3 is TGTGCCAGCAGCTCCTGGGACTACACTGAAGCTTTCTTT. Its protein is CASSSWDYTEAFF.

This chain joins TRBV5-5 and TRBJ1-1, with TRBD1 matching 11 bases. Germline CDR1 is SGHKS and CDR2 is YYEKEE (reference sequence). Trimming removed 3 bases from V and 8 bases from J; junction bases left unmatched: 6. This CDR3 region has 14 residues. Here the CDR3 DNA reads TGTGCCAGCAGCTCTGAGGGACAGGGGGTGGAAGCTTTCTTT. This codes for CASSSEGQGVEAFF.

The V call is TRBV15, the J call TRBJ2-1, with 7 bases aligning to TRBD2. The CDR3 length is 14 residues. V was clipped by 5 bases and J by 7 bases; unmatched bases: 8. Germline V gives CDR1 LNHNV, CDR2 YYDKDF (reference sequence). The CDR3 bases are TGTGCCACCAGCCTCAGGGAGGGAGCGAATGAGCAGTTCTTC. As protein: CATSLREGANEQFF.

The genes are TRBV4-1 and TRBJ2-1; 11 positions match TRBD2. The CDR3 consists of 17 residues. Germline CDR1 and CDR2: MGHRA and YSYEKL. V shed 4 bases and J 4 bases; nucleotides not matched to a gene: 9. The CDR3 here is CASSRSGGALGYNEQFF. The CDR3 nucleotides read TGCGCCAGCAGCCGTAGCGGGGGGGCCCTAGGGTACAATGAGCAGTTCTTC.

This clone showed up just a few times. The rearrangement uses TRBV4-1 and TRBJ2-2, with TRBD2 identical over 12 bases. The CDR3 sequence is 17 residues long. Germline lookup yields CDR1 MGHRA and CDR2 YSYEKL. V trimming: 4 bases; J trimming: 4 bases; junction bases outside the gene matches: 7. The CDR3 region has the DNA TGCGCCAGCAGCCCCCGACTAGCGGGGGCGGGCACCGGGGAGCTGTTTTTT. This translates into CASSPRLAGAGTGELFF.

V is TRBV28 and J is TRBJ2-7; TRBD2 agrees at 7 bases. There are 16 residues in the CDR3. V shed 1 base and J 4 bases; nucleotides not matched to a gene: 10. CDR1 and CDR2 from the germline V gene are MDHEN and SYDVKM. CDR3: CASSLLGEGRVYEQYF. The CDR3 nucleotides read TGTGCCAGCAGTTTATTGGGGGAGGGCCGCGTTTACGAGCAGTACTTC. Together with reference TRBV28 and TRBJ2-7, the CDR3 gives the full variable domain: DVKVTQSSRYLVKRTGEKVFLECVQDMDHENMFWYRQDPGLGLRLIYFSYDVKMKEKGDIPEGYSVSREKKERFSLILESASTNQTSMYLCASSLLGEGRVYEQYFGPGTRLTVT.

The chain combines TRBV30 with TRBJ1-1; D is unresolved. The CDR3 consists of 13 residues. V was clipped by 2 bases and J by 4 bases, with 11 bases between them. Germline V gene lookup returns CDR1 GTSNPN and CDR2 SVGIG (reference sequence). The CDR3 DNA sequence: TGTGCCTGGAGTAAGGGAGGGAGCACTGAAGCTTTCTTT. This gives the protein CAWSKGGSTEAFF. The full variable domain, with the rest looked up from reference TRBV30 and TRBJ1-1, is SQTIHQWPATLVQPVGSPLSLECTVEGTSNPNLYWYRQAAGRGLQLLFYSVGIGQISSEVPQNLSASRPQDRQFILSSKKLLLSDSGFYLCAWSKGGSTEAFFGQGTRLTVV.

This clone was picked up one time. This chain connects TRBV27 to TRBJ2-7, with D possibly matching TRBD1 (6 bases). With 4 bases removed from V and 3 bases from J, the gap between germline ends came to 10 bases. CDR3 length: 13 residues. Germline CDR1 MNHEY, CDR2 SMNVEV (reference sequence). In nucleotides, the CDR3 is TGTGCCAGCAGTTACAGGGATGGCTACGAGCAGTACTTC. Translation gives CASSYRDGYEQYF.

This sequence joins TRBV5-4 and TRBJ2-1, with D possibly TRBD2 on 6 matching bases. V was shortened by 2 bases and J by 8 bases, with 14 bases between the two germline ends. There are 14 residues in the CDR3. The germline gives CDR1 SGHNT, CDR2 YYREEE (reference sequence). CDR3 sequence (DNA): TGTGCCAGCAGCTTTCTGGGGGGAAGCTATGAGCAGTTCTTC. Its translation is CASSFLGGSYEQFF.

This clone was seen once. The chain is built from TRBV28 and TRBJ2-3; 14 bases agree with TRBD2. V lost 5 bases, J lost 0 bases, and 7 bases stayed unmatched. CDR3 length: 18 amino acids. Looked up from germline, CDR1 is MDHEN and CDR2 is SYDVKM. CDR3 residues: CASSEGLAGAFSTDTQYF. CDR3 DNA sequence: TGTGCCAGCAGTGAGGGACTAGCGGGAGCCTTTAGCACAGATACGCAGTATTTT.

The chain carries TRBV11-2 and TRBJ2-7, with 12 nucleotides matching TRBD2. Germline lookup yields CDR1 SGHAT and CDR2 FQNNGV. The CDR3 is 15 residues long. V trimming: 3 bases; J trimming: 3 bases; junction bases outside the gene matches: 3. The DNA for the CDR3 is TGTGCCAGCAGCTTCCTGACTAGCGGGAGCTACGAGCAGTACTTC. Protein sequence: CASSFLTSGSYEQYF.